The entry below gives a single T cell receptor (beta chain) sequence along with its context. The antigen it recognizes is unknown. No quality values exist for individual bases; no much larger clone is one base distant. The CDR3 runs 14 residues from the cysteine to the phenylalanine. Just the 42-base CDR3 DNA is kept, in frame starting at base 1. V is reduced by 6 bases and J by 4 bases, leaving a spacing of 15 bases between them. Sequences MNHEY (CDR1) and SMNVEV (CDR2) are obtained from the germline V gene (reference sequence). The data derive from a study of Ad26.COV2.S vaccination and SARS-CoV-2 variants (dated by TCRdb to the early 2020s). As for the study more broadly: Vaccine-arm donors were drawn from COV1001, a multicentre, randomized, double-blind, placebo-controlled phase I-IIa trial of Ad26.COV2.S in healthy adults. Dosing of Ad26.COV2.S was intramuscular, at either 5x10^10 or 1x10^11 viral particles, delivered as one shot or as two shots spaced 56 days apart. Trial participants were randomized into five groups of five: low-dose or high-dose Ad26.COV2.S given once or twice, or placebo on both occasions. The TCR-sequenced set comprised around 32 samples: roughly 19 Ad26.COV2.S vaccine recipients, 5 placebo recipients and 8 SARS-CoV-2 convalescent individuals. Blinding of investigators to trial group allocation was maintained during experiments and outcome assessment. Sequencing of the TCRbeta repertoire served to evaluate the specificity and breadth of SARS-CoV-2-reactive T cell receptors following Ad26.COV2.S vaccination. Study-level results and caveats: The study was not powered to compare responses between vaccine doses or regimens. Vaccine and placebo recipients had comparable non-spike TCR breadth, which fits with the vaccine containing only spike. The authors noted that the TCR breadth and depth analyses may have underestimated total T cell responses. Spike-specific TCR breadth was higher in Ad26.COV2.S recipients than in placebo recipients (P = 0.0014). Substantial breadth of spike-specific CD8+ and CD4+ T cell responses was reported after vaccination.

The treatment or condition tag for this specimen amounts to: 15 to 20 received Ad26.COV2.S at low or high dose, single or two shots; about five received placebo; per-sample allocation not given. For vaccine and placebo recipients, repertoires were sequenced using samples collected on day 63 after the first injection. In Cohort 1b, around 25 adults aged 18-55 years were enrolled at a single site in Boston, USA, between 29 July and 7 August 2020. Ad26.COV2.S was a replication-incompetent adenovirus type 26 vector expressing a prefusion-stabilized SARS-CoV-2 spike protein from the original Wuhan strain. The immunoSEQ Assay was used to sequence TCRbeta CDR3 regions. After extraction, genomic DNA underwent amplification by bias-controlled multiplex PCR, followed by high-throughput sequencing. For the original study's pipeline: Collapsing and filtering of sequences were performed to quantify the absolute abundance of each unique TCRbeta CDR3 region. Usable DNA was measured by amplifying reference genes present in all nucleated cells, and TCRbeta template counts were normalized to that usable DNA to estimate T cell fraction. Repertoire TCRs were annotated as SARS-CoV-2-specific when V gene, CDR3 amino acid sequence and J gene were exactly matched to a known reactive TCR set. The reference SARS-CoV-2 TCR set came from MIRA and was filtered for enrichment in COVID-19-positive ImmuneCODE repertoires, removing public or cross-reactive TCRs. Using the MIRA antigens, annotated TCRs were further analysed by specific ORF or by position within an ORF. Breadth was defined as annotated unique rearrangements over total unique productive rearrangements; depth was the summed frequency of those rearrangements. TCR breadth was compared between groups using two-sided Wilcoxon rank-sum tests. The immuneACCESS repertoire file appears here via TCRdb, limited to in-frame rearrangements. These files lack a portion of the clones; in checked studies, under half of the deficit traces to unresolved V genes, and the cause of the others is not known. That table furnishes V, J and clone size, whereas the DNA furnished D and trimming. The sample contains roughly 510,000 clones, 87% of them found a single time. Clones ranked in the top ten supply roughly 13% of the sample.

This sample comprised peripheral blood, obtained in a trial of Ad26.COV2.S vaccine versus placebo. This receptor was obtained from a person aged 18 to 59 who received the Ad26.COV2.S COVID-19 vaccine or a placebo. Here the chain combines TRBV27 and TRBJ1-2; the D gene is perhaps TRBD1, on 6 matching bases. The CDR3 region reads CASSRGGASYGYTF. The DNA sequence reads TGTGCCAGCAGCCGGGGGGGCGCGAGCTATGGCTACACCTTC.